Below, 21 T cell receptor beta chains from the same sample are listed, as sequenced in a study of OX40 agonist ivuxolimab in advanced cancers. Libraries were prepared by immunoSEQ multiplex PCR; TCRdb keeps only in-frame clonotypes and omits some of them. The sample holds about 98,000 clones, around 92% seen once. Sequencing used CD4+ or CD8+ T cells sorted from blood, obtained in a trial of the OX40 agonist ivuxolimab. The receptors were gathered from an adult with an advanced solid tumor such as melanoma, head and neck, liver or kidney cancer.

V gene TRBV7-2 combines with J gene TRBJ2-2; unclear D gene. The CDR3 totals 14 residues. Per the germline V gene, CDR1 is SGHTA and CDR2 is FQGNSA. Trimming took 1 base from V and 7 from J, leaving 10 bases between them. As DNA, the CDR3 is TGTGCCAGCAGCTTAGACCGGGCTGGCGGGGAGCTGTTTTTT. The encoded protein is CASSLDRAGGELFF.

The chain couples TRBV6-1 to TRBJ1-5, with D unresolved. V was pared by 3 bases and J by 7 bases, with 16 bases between. Germline loops: CDR1 MNHNS, CDR2 SASEGT. CDR3 length: 15 residues. The DNA of the CDR3 is TGTGCCAGCAGTGATGAGTGGCAGTTAGGACAGCCCCAGCATTTT. Residues: CASSDEWQLGQPQHF.

This rearrangement joins TRBV5-1 to TRBJ2-1, with D perhaps given as TRBD1 or TRBD2 (5 bases each). V was cut by 0 bases and J by 3 bases, with 10 bases left in between. The CDR3 spans 15 residues. Looked up from germline, CDR1 is SGHRS and CDR2 is YFSETQ. The CDR3 region has the DNA TGCGCCAGCAGCTTGGTTGGGACGGACTACAATGAGCAGTTCTTC. It codes for CASSLVGTDYNEQFF.

This clone was observed a single time. The CDR3 region has the DNA TGTGCCAGCAGCGCGCTCACAGGTTACAATGAGCAGTTCTTC. The encoded protein is CASSALTGYNEQFF. The J gene is TRBJ2-1, the V gene TRBV9; D is perhaps TRBD1 (5 bases). Germline V gene sequence: CDR1 SGDLS, CDR2 YYNGEE. The CDR3 totals 14 residues. Trimming left V 3 bases short and J 4 bases short, with 11 bases between.

V usage is TRBV6-1 and J usage is TRBJ2-2; D remains ambiguous. Germline lookup yields CDR1 MNHNS and CDR2 SASEGT. Deletions cut 6 bases from V and 0 bases from J, with 8 bases between. CDR3 length: 14 residues. CDR3 in DNA: TGTGCCAGCAGAAGACTGGCGAACACCGGGGAGCTGTTTTTT. This codes for CASRRLANTGELFF.

This chain joins TRBV6-6 and TRBJ2-2, with 8 bases lining up with TRBD2. The CDR3 is made up of 16 amino acids. CDR1 and CDR2 from the germline V gene are MNHNY and SVGAGI (reference sequence). After removal of 4 bases from V and 8 bases from J, the junction contained 12 bases not matched to a gene. The CDR3 loop is CASSSPPGLGRGELFF. The CDR3 nucleotides are TGTGCCAGCAGTTCCCCGCCGGGACTAGGGAGAGGGGAGCTGTTTTTT.

The chain combines TRBV7-9 with TRBJ1-2; D is undetermined. Between the trimmed V and J ends, which lost 4 bases and 0 bases, there was a span of 12 bases. Germline V gives CDR1 SEHNR, CDR2 FQNEAQ (reference sequence). This CDR3 is built from 15 residues. CDR3 region: CASSSPLRANYGYTF. The DNA of the CDR3 is TGTGCCAGCAGCTCACCGCTTCGGGCTAACTATGGCTACACCTTC.

This chain uses TRBV6-5 with TRBJ1-4; a weak D match, TRBD1 (6 bases). Trimming cost V 2 bases and J 3 bases, with 13 bases left between them. The CDR3 runs to 16 residues. Germline CDR1 MNHEY, CDR2 SVGAGI. CDR3 in DNA: TGTGCCAGCAGTTACCGAAAACAGGGAGCTAATGAAAAACTGTTTTTT. Amino acids: CASSYRKQGANEKLFF.

V and J are TRBV6-6 and TRBJ2-4, with a tentative D call TRBD2 (5 bases). The germline V and J ends were trimmed by 0 bases and 9 bases, with 15 bases remaining between them. Germline V gene data show CDR1 as MNHNY and CDR2 as SVGAGI (reference sequence). CDR3 size: 15 residues. The CDR3 protein is CASSYSFGVEGIQYF. The CDR3 coding sequence is TGTGCCAGCAGTTACTCTTTCGGGGTCGAGGGCATTCAGTACTTC.

V usage is TRBV9 and J usage is TRBJ1-4; D is unresolved. Trimming shortened V by 4 bases and J by 4 bases, and 14 bases separated the two germline ends. Germline CDR1 reads SGDLS; CDR2 reads YYNGEE. The CDR3 is 15 amino acids. CDR3 amino acids: CASSPRFRYNEKLFF. CDR3 sequence (DNA): TGTGCCAGCAGCCCCCGGTTTAGATATAATGAAAAACTGTTTTTT.

This clone showed up just a few times. This chain connects TRBV19 to TRBJ2-1, with unresolved D. The CDR3 contains 13 residues. V lost 5 bases to trimming and J lost 3 bases, with 8 bases between them. Germline CDR1 is LNHDA and CDR2 is SQIVND (reference sequence). CDR3 residues: CASSRQNYNEQFF. The CDR3 DNA sequence: TGTGCCAGTAGTCGCCAGAACTACAATGAGCAGTTCTTC.

The gene calls are TRBV29-1 and TRBJ1-5; D might be TRBD1 (5 bases). CDR1 is SQVTM, CDR2 ANQGSEA, per germline. V shed 4 bases and J shed 5 bases, with 12 bases lying between them. The CDR3 runs 13 residues. The CDR3 sequence is CSVGWTWDQPQHF. The CDR3 nucleotides are TGCAGCGTTGGATGGACATGGGATCAGCCCCAGCATTTT. The variable domain in full, completed from reference TRBV29-1 and TRBJ1-5, reads SAVISQKPSRDICQRGTSLTIQCQVDSQVTMMFWYRQQPGQSLTLIATANQGSEATYESGFVIDKFPISRPNLTFSTLTVSNMSPEDSSIYLCSVGWTWDQPQHFGDGTRLSIL.

This chain uses TRBV9 with TRBJ1-5; possible D gene TRBD1, 5 bases. The CDR3 has 14 residues. The germline gives CDR1 SGDLS, CDR2 YYNGEE. The V end was cut by 4 bases, the J end by 5 bases, with 13 bases between. In DNA, the CDR3 is TGTGCCAGCAGCCCGGGACTTTATCATCAGCCCCAGCATTTT. It encodes CASSPGLYHQPQHF.

This chain joins TRBV10-2 and TRBJ1-5; 7 bases fit TRBD1. The CDR3 length is 16 residues. The V gene end was trimmed by 1 base and the J gene end by 9 bases; junction bases not matched to a gene: 12. Germline CDR1 WSHSY, CDR2 SAAADI. CDR3 DNA sequence: TGCGCCAGCAGTGAGTGGAGGGACAGCCTGATATTGCCCCAGCATTTT. As protein: CASSEWRDSLILPQHF.

V and J are TRBV7-8 and TRBJ1-5; weak D call: TRBD1 (5 bases). The length of the CDR3 is 15 residues. V shed 0 bases and J shed 6 bases, with 12 bases lying between them. CDR1 and CDR2 from the germline V gene are SGHVS and FQNEAQ. This CDR3 reads CASSLASGYGQPQHF. DNA for the CDR3: TGTGCCAGCAGCTTAGCGTCAGGGTACGGTCAGCCCCAGCATTTT.

The chain uses TRBV27 and TRBJ2-3; D may be TRBD1 (7 bases). Trimming removed 6 bases at V and 6 bases at J, with 13 bases between. The CDR3 is made up of 13 amino acids. Germline V gene sequence: CDR1 MNHEY, CDR2 SMNVEV (reference sequence). The DNA for the CDR3 is TGTGCCAGCAGCCAGGGGGAGGTTGATACGCAGTATTTT. This gives the protein CASSQGEVDTQYF.

The rearrangement joins TRBV5-6 to TRBJ2-1; TRBD2 aligns across 8 bases. Per germline, CDR1 SGHDT and CDR2 YYEEEE. J was trimmed by 4 bases and V by 4 bases; bases with no gene match: 1. The CDR3 runs 13 residues. The CDR3 DNA sequence: TGTGCCAGCAGCCGACTAGCGTACAATGAGCAGTTCTTC. It codes for CASSRLAYNEQFF.

CDR3 residues: CASSSSLGESTDTQYF. CDR3 DNA: TGTGCCAGCAGCTCAAGCCTCGGGGAAAGCACAGATACGCAGTATTTT. The rearrangement joins TRBV7-9 to TRBJ2-3; weak D call: TRBD2 (5 bases). The V end was cut by 4 bases, the J end by 0 bases, with 14 bases between. The CDR3 spans 16 residues. Germline values: CDR1 SEHNR, CDR2 FQNEAQ (reference sequence).

The rearrangement links TRBV4-1 to TRBJ1-3; 7 nucleotides align to TRBD1. Germline V gives CDR1 MGHRA, CDR2 YSYEKL. This CDR3 is built from 14 residues. The V and J ends lost 6 bases and 4 bases, in that order; junction bases with no gene match: 6. CDR3 DNA: TGCGCCAGCAGTCGACAGGGCTCCGGAAACACCATATATTTT. This codes for CASSRQGSGNTIYF.

The rearrangement uses TRBV5-1 and TRBJ2-3; tentative D call: TRBD1 (5 bases). The CDR3 has 16 amino acids. Germline CDR1 SGHRS, CDR2 YFSETQ. V lost 3 bases to trimming and J lost 0 bases, with 14 bases between them. The CDR3 sequence: CASSSTEAASTDTQYF. The CDR3 coding sequence is TGCGCCAGCAGCTCGACAGAGGCGGCTAGCACAGATACGCAGTATTTT.

The chain uses TRBV4-3 and TRBJ2-3; D perhaps matches TRBD2 (6 bases). The germline gives CDR1 LGHNA, CDR2 YSLEER. Trimming stripped 2 bases from V and 5 bases from J, with 14 bases between. CDR3 length: 15 amino acids. The chain's CDR3 is CASSQMSGVRDTQYF. In DNA form, the CDR3 reads TGCGCCAGCAGCCAAATGTCGGGAGTTAGAGATACGCAGTATTTT.